The present TCR beta chain was sequenced within a study of blood T cell repertoires in COVID-19. Study at large: Sample material is recorded as cDNA or gDNA derived from T cells, B-cell-depleted T cells, or PBMCs.

Germline values: CDR1 KGHSH, CDR2 LQKENI. CDR3 length: 14 residues. V gave up 4 bases and J gave up 2 bases; unmatched junction bases: 5. Authors' methods: Estimation of nucleated cell counts was performed using reference gene primer amplification. Sequencing was performed with immunoSEQ multiplex PCR; in TCRdb, only in-frame clones are kept and a portion is missing. The V and J calls and clone size come from that table; D and trimming were worked out from the DNA. The sample consists of about 400,000 clones, 88% of them appearing once. Across about two dozen US areas, participants ranged in age from about 18 to 90 years. Donors were grouped by their self-reported clinical history.

This TCR came from a middle-aged woman with acute COVID-19. The chain links TRBV18 to TRBJ2-7; 7 nucleotides match TRBD1. Sequenced: PBMCs or T cells enriched from blood (not recorded which). The CDR3: CASSHRDRPYEQYF. For the CDR3, the DNA is TGTGCCAGCTCACACCGGGACAGACCCTACGAGCAGTACTTC.